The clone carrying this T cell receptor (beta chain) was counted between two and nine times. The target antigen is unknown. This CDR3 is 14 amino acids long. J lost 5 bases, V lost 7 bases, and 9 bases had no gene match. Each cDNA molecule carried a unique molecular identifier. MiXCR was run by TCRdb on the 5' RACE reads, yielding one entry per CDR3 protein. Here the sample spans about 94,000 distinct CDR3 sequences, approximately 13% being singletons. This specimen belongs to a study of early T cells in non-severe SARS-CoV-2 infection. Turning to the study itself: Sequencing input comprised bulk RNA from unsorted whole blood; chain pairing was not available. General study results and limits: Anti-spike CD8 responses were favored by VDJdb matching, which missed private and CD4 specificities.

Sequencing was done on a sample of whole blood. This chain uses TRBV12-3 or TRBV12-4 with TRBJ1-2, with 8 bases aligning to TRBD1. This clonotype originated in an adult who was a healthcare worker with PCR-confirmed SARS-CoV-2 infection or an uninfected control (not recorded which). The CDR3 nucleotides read TGTGCCAGCATGGGCCCAGGGGGCGGGTATGGCTACACCTTC. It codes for CASMGPGGGYGYTF.